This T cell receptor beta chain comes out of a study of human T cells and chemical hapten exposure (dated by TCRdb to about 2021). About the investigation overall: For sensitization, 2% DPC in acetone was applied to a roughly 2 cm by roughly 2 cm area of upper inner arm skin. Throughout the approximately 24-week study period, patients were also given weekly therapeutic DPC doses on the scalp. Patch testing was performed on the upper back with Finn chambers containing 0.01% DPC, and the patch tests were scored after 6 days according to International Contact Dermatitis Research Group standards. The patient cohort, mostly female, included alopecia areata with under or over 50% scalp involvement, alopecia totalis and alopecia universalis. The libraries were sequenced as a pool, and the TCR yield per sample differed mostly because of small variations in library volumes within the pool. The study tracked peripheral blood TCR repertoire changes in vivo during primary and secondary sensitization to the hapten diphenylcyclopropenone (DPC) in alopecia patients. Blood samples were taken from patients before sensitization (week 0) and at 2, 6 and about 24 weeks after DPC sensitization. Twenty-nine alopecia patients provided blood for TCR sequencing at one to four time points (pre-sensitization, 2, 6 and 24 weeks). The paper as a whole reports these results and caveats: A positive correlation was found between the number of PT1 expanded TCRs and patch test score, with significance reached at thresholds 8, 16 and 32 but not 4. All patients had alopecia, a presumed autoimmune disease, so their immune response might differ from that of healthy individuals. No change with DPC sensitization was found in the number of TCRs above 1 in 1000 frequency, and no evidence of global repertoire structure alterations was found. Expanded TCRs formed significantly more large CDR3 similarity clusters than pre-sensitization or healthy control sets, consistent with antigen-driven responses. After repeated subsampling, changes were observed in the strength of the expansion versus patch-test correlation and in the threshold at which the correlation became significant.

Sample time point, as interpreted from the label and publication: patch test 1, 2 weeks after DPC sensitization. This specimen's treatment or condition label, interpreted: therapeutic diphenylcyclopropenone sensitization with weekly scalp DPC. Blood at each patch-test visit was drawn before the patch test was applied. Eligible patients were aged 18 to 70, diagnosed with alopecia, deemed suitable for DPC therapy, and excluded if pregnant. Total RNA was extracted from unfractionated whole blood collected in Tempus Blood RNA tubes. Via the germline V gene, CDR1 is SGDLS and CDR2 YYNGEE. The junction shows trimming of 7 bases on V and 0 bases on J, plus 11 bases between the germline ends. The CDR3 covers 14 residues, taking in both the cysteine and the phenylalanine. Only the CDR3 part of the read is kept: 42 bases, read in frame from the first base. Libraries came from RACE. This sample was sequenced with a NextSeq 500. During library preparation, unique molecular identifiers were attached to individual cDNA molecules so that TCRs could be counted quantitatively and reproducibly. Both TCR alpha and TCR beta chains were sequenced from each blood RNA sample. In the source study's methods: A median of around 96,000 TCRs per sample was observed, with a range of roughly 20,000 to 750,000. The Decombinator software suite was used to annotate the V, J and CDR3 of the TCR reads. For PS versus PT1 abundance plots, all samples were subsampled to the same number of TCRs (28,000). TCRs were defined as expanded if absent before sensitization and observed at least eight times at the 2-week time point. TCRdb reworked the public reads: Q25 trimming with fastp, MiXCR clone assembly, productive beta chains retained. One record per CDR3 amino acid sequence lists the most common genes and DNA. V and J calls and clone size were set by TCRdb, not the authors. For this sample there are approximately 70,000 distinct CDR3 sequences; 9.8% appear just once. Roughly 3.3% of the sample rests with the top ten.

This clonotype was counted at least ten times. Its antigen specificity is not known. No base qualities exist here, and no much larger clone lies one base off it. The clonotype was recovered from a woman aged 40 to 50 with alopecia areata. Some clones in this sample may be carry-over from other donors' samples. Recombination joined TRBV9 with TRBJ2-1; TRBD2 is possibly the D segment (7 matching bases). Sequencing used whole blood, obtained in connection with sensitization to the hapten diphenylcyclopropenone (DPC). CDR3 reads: CASQGGGSYNEQFF. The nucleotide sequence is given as TGTGCCAGCCAAGGGGGGGGCTCCTACAATGAGCAGTTCTTC.